The 21 T cell receptor beta chains in this list originate from one sample, sequenced in a study of T cells in Graves' hyperthyroidism and ophthalmopathy. RNA transcripts provided the source from which TCR beta CDR3 regions were amplified. Initially, a first-round RT-PCR of the TCR CDR3 employed the HTBI primer set. TCRdb independently ran MiXCR on the multiplex PCR reads; one entry per CDR3 protein. The table shows some 350,000 distinct CDR3 sequences, with about 18% occurring only once. Sample: blood. These receptors came from a woman between 18 and 29 years old with Graves' hyperthyroidism.

This clonotype was seen at least ten times. The V and J genes are TRBV19 and TRBJ2-2; D is possibly TRBD1 (5 bases). Germline-derived CDR1 and CDR2 are LNHDA and SQIVND (reference sequence). CDR3 length: 15 amino acids. The V and J ends lost 5 bases and 2 bases respectively, with 12 bases between them. CDR3 nucleotide sequence: TGTGCCAGTAGTCAGGGCACTATTAACACCGGGGAGCTGTTTTTT. Protein: CASSQGTINTGELFF.

This clonotype was counted ten times or more. The chain is built from TRBV10-3 and TRBJ1-2; no reliable D call. The CDR3 runs to 15 residues. Trimming took 4 bases from V and 0 from J, leaving 12 bases between them. Germline V lookup: CDR1 ENHRY, CDR2 SYGVKD. The CDR3 protein is CAISGSNIANYGYTF. The CDR3 nucleotides read TGTGCCATCAGTGGGAGTAATATAGCTAACTATGGCTACACCTTC.

This clonotype showed up many times. The chain links TRBV11-2 to TRBJ1-2; 9 nucleotides match TRBD1. With 5 bases clipped from V and 7 bases from J, the junction kept 5 bases outside the gene matches. CDR3 length: 13 amino acids. CDR1 SGHAT and CDR2 FQNNGV come from the germline V gene. The CDR3 DNA reads as TGTGCCAGCAGCCTTGGACAGGGGACTGGCTACACCTTC. Translating it yields CASSLGQGTGYTF.

This clonotype was found many times. This chain connects TRBV20-1 to TRBJ1-3; the D is unclear. Trimming removed 3 bases from V and 0 bases from J, with 12 bases in between. Germline CDR1 DFQATT, CDR2 SNEGSKA (reference sequence). The length of the CDR3 is 15 residues. The CDR3 loop is CSASSDLFSGNTIYF. DNA of the CDR3: TGCAGTGCTAGTTCAGACTTATTCTCTGGAAACACCATATATTTT.

This chain links TRBV2 with TRBJ2-4; 10 positions agree with TRBD2. V lost 6 bases, J lost 8 bases, and 4 bases stayed unmatched. This CDR3 is built from 13 residues. Germline V gene sequence: CDR1 SNHLY, CDR2 FYNNEI. CDR3 nucleotide sequence: TGTGCCAGCAGCCCCGGGACTAGCGACATTCAGTACTTC. Translated, it gives CASSPGTSDIQYF.

This clonotype was observed many times. The V gene is TRBV30, the J gene TRBJ1-2, with D possibly matching TRBD1 (5 bases). Germline loops: CDR1 GTSNPN, CDR2 SVGIG (reference sequence). The CDR3 sequence is 11 residues long. Trimming stripped 3 bases from V and 7 bases from J, with 9 bases between. The CDR3 spells CAWSPGRGYTF. Written as DNA, the CDR3 is TGTGCCTGGAGCCCAGGGCGTGGCTACACCTTC.

This clonotype was recorded at least ten times. The chain employs TRBV28 and TRBJ2-7; the D gene is possibly TRBD1 (6 bases). This CDR3 is built from 14 residues. Germline CDR1 and CDR2: MDHEN and SYDVKM. V lost 6 bases and J 5 bases, leaving 17 bases between the germline ends. The CDR3 coding sequence is TGTGCCAGCAGGCCAACAGGGTCGAGAAACGAGCAGTACTTC. Residues: CASRPTGSRNEQYF.

The gene calls are TRBV10-3 and TRBJ1-1; 7 bases line up with TRBD1. The germline V gene has CDR1 ENHRY and CDR2 SYGVKD. The length of the CDR3 is 14 residues. After removal of 2 bases from V and 3 bases from J, the junction contained 3 bases not matched to a gene. CDR3 sequence: CAISERGGDTEAFF. CDR3 bases: TGTGCCATCAGTGAGCGAGGGGGCGACACTGAAGCTTTCTTT.

The table lists this clonotype with many counts. This chain connects TRBV10-3 to TRBJ2-7; 7 bases map to TRBD2. This CDR3 has 14 residues. J gave up 6 bases and V 11 bases, and 16 bases lay outside the gene matches. Per germline, CDR1 ENHRY and CDR2 SYGVKD. CDR3 DNA: TGTGCCGTCGGCCCTAGCGGACTGGATGGCGAGCAGTACTTC. Residues: CAVGPSGLDGEQYF.

This clonotype came up many times. The gene calls are TRBV20-1 and TRBJ2-5; 9 bases agree with TRBD1. This CDR3 has 17 amino acids. Germline trimming cut 6 bases from V and 2 bases from J; bases unmatched to any gene: 16. CDR1 is DFQATT, CDR2 SNEGSKA, per germline (reference sequence). The CDR3 region is CSAPDDRGSFIQETQYF. CDR3 coding DNA: TGCAGTGCCCCGGATGACAGGGGGTCATTCATACAAGAGACCCAGTACTTC.

At least ten counts were recorded for this clonotype. The chain is built from TRBV7-8 and TRBJ1-1; TRBD1 is a possible D gene (5 bases). This CDR3 is 18 amino acids long. Trimming took 5 bases from V and 1 from J, leaving 23 bases between them. In germline, CDR1 is SGHVS, CDR2 FQNEAQ. The CDR3 sequence: CASSRGGALPGWNTEAFF. Here the CDR3 DNA reads TGTGCCAGCAGCAGGGGAGGGGCACTTCCAGGGTGGAACACTGAAGCTTTCTTT.

This clonotype came up many times. The chain couples TRBV10-2 to TRBJ1-2, with D perhaps TRBD1 (5 bases). The V and J ends lost 0 bases and 5 bases respectively, with 7 bases between them. This CDR3 has 13 amino acids. CDR1 and CDR2 from the germline V gene are WSHSY and SAAADI. This CDR3 is CASSESGTYGYTF. The CDR3, as DNA: TGCGCCAGCAGTGAGTCTGGGACTTATGGCTACACCTTC.

Turning to this clonotype: This likely comes from a read error, as the CDR3 has no conserved phenylalanine or tryptophan at its end. The chain couples TRBV12-3 or TRBV12-4 to TRBJ1-2; D perhaps matches TRBD1 (6 bases). The length of the CDR3 is 14 residues. Trimming removed 5 bases from V and 6 bases from J, with 16 bases in between. CDR3 DNA: TGTGCCAGCAGTCCCCTCGGCAGGGGTGATGGCTACACCGAC. Its translation is CASSPLGRGDGYTD.

The V and J genes are TRBV12-3 or TRBV12-4 and TRBJ1-1, with D possibly matching TRBD1 (5 bases). This CDR3 comprises 12 residues. Trimming removed 3 bases from V and 6 bases from J, with 8 bases in between. CDR3 protein: CASSFRQPEAFF. The CDR3 bases are TGTGCCAGCAGTTTTAGACAGCCTGAAGCTTTCTTT.

This clonotype was seen ten or more times. The chain is built from TRBV11-1 and TRBJ2-5; D may match TRBD1 or TRBD2 (5 bases each). The germline gives CDR1 SGHAT, CDR2 FQDESV (reference sequence). There are 14 residues in the CDR3. V lost 5 bases, J lost 7 bases, and 17 bases lay in between. CDR3 sequence reads: CASSGGDFLGTQYF. CDR3 DNA sequence: TGTGCCAGCAGCGGGGGAGACTTTCTCGGGACCCAGTACTTC.

This chain uses TRBV6-2 or TRBV6-3 with TRBJ1-6, with D possibly being TRBD1 (6 bases). Trimming shortened V by 2 bases and J by 1 base, and 18 bases separated the two germline ends. This CDR3 region has 19 residues. Germline V gene lookup returns CDR1 MNHEY and CDR2 SVGEGT. CDR3 sequence: CASSYRGPDSLSYNSPLHF. The CDR3 nucleotides read TGTGCCAGCAGTTACCGCGGGCCGGACAGTTTATCCTATAATTCACCCCTCCACTTT.

This clonotype was recorded many times. The rearrangement joins TRBV4-1 to TRBJ2-2, with TRBD2 matching over 7 bases. The V segment lost 2 bases and the J segment 0 bases; nucleotides outside the gene matches: 6. CDR1 is MGHRA, CDR2 YSYEKL, per germline. The CDR3 consists of 17 residues. The CDR3 sequence is CASSQWVGLPNTGELFF. CDR3 coding DNA: TGCGCCAGCAGCCAATGGGTGGGACTACCGAACACCGGGGAGCTGTTTTTT.

This clonotype was counted ten times or more. The chain recombines TRBV6-1 with TRBJ1-1; D not certain. In germline, CDR1 is MNHNS, CDR2 SASEGT. V was pared by 2 bases and J by 5 bases, with 9 bases between. CDR3 length: 13 amino acids. CDR3: CASSEPRRTEAFF. For the CDR3, the DNA is TGTGCCAGCAGTGAACCCCGCCGGACTGAAGCTTTCTTT.

This clonotype was observed at least ten times. The chain uses TRBV9 and TRBJ1-1; D remains ambiguous. Germline assignment: CDR1 SGDLS and CDR2 YYNGEE. The CDR3 runs to 15 residues. Trimming took off 3 bases at V and 1 base at J, with 13 bases between the two ends. The chain's CDR3 is CASSGGLTRNTEAFF. CDR3 coding DNA: TGTGCCAGCAGCGGAGGTCTGACGAGGAACACTGAAGCTTTCTTT.

This clonotype occurred a few times. V is TRBV9 and J is TRBJ1-1; 9 bases align to TRBD1. The trim removed 4 bases at V and 3 bases at J, leaving 7 bases unmatched. The CDR3 is 15 residues long. Germline values: CDR1 SGDLS, CDR2 YYNGEE. The CDR3 DNA reads TGTGCCAGCAGCATCCGGGGACAGGGTGACACTGAAGCTTTCTTT. As protein: CASSIRGQGDTEAFF. Complete variable domain (other parts from reference TRBV9 and TRBJ1-1): DSGVTQTPKHLITATGQRVTLRCSPRSGDLSVYWYQQSLDQGLQFLIQYYNGEERAKGNILERFSAQQFPDLHSELNLSSLELGDSALYFCASSIRGQGDTEAFFGQGTRLTVV.

This clonotype was counted at least ten times. The V gene is TRBV6-1, the J gene TRBJ1-2; a weak D match, TRBD1 (6 bases). This CDR3 contains 12 residues. CDR1 is MNHNS and CDR2 is SASEGT in the germline V gene. The V gene lost 3 bases and the J gene lost 8 bases, with 10 bases spanning the gap. The CDR3 reads CASSEGGGGYTF. In DNA form, the CDR3 reads TGTGCCAGCAGTGAGGGGGGGGGCGGCTACACCTTC.